Below, 21 T cell receptor beta chains from the same sample are listed, as sequenced in a study of blood T cell repertoires in COVID-19. TCRdb's table, derived via immunoSEQ multiplex PCR, lists solely in-frame clones and lacks some. This sample has 200,000 to 300,000 clones, with approximately 83% found just once. Input material: PBMCs or T cells enriched from blood (not recorded which). The receptors come from a woman aged 40 to 50 who had been exposed to COVID-19.

J is TRBJ2-1 and V is TRBV19; TRBD2 agrees at 14 bases. J lost 2 bases, V lost 6 bases, and 3 bases had no gene match. CDR1 LNHDA and CDR2 SQIVND come from the germline V gene (reference sequence). The CDR3 consists of 16 residues. CDR3 residues: CASRGLAGDTYNEQFF. CDR3 DNA sequence: TGTGCCAGTAGGGGACTAGCGGGGGACACCTACAATGAGCAGTTCTTC.

This clone was recorded only once. The rearrangement links TRBV2 to TRBJ2-1; the D gene is possibly TRBD2 (5 bases). V lost 6 bases to trimming and J lost 3 bases, with 9 bases between them. The CDR3 loop spans 13 amino acids. Germline CDR1 reads SNHLY; CDR2 reads FYNNEI. The CDR3 coding sequence is TGTGCCAGCAGACTAGGTTACTACAATGAGCAGTTCTTC. Protein: CASRLGYYNEQFF.

This rearrangement joins TRBV18 to TRBJ2-3; 11 bases line up with TRBD1. The CDR3 is 16 residues long. Per germline, CDR1 KGHSH and CDR2 LQKENI. Germline trimming cut 3 bases from V and 3 bases from J; bases unmatched to any gene: 5. The CDR3 sequence is CASSPGQGATTDTQYF. The CDR3 nucleotides read TGTGCCAGCTCACCTGGACAGGGGGCCACGACAGATACGCAGTATTTT.

The chain uses TRBV7-9 and TRBJ2-3, with 7 bases aligning to TRBD2. CDR3 length: 14 amino acids. CDR1 and CDR2 (germline): SEHNR, FQNEAQ (reference sequence). V trimming: 5 bases; J trimming: 2 bases; junction bases outside the gene matches: 4. CDR3 protein: CASSRSGVTDTQYF. Written as DNA, the CDR3 is TGTGCCAGCAGCCGGAGCGGGGTCACAGATACGCAGTATTTT.

Here the CDR3 DNA reads TGTGCCAGCAGTGTTGGAGGTCGGGGGAACAATGAAAAACTGTTTTTT. Amino acid sequence: CASSVGGRGNNEKLFF. V and J are TRBV6-1 and TRBJ1-4; maybe TRBD1 (5 bases). The V end lost 4 bases, the J end lost 5 bases, and 17 bases lay between the germline ends. Germline-derived CDR1 and CDR2 are MNHNS and SASEGT. The CDR3 is 16 residues long.

J is TRBJ2-2 and V is TRBV11-3; possible D gene TRBD1, 6 bases. Looked up from germline, CDR1 is SGHNT and CDR2 is YENEEA. The V gene lost 4 bases and the J gene lost 7 bases, with 22 bases spanning the gap. The CDR3 spans 17 residues. This CDR3 reads CASSSGTLGSSGGELFF. The CDR3 nucleotides read TGTGCCAGCAGCTCCGGGACACTGGGCTCATCAGGCGGGGAGCTGTTTTTT.

The chain links TRBV30 to TRBJ2-1; D gene ambiguous. The V gene's germline CDR1 is GTSNPN and CDR2 SVGIG (reference sequence). The CDR3 extends over 13 amino acids. V was clipped by 8 bases and J by 6 bases, with 17 bases between them. The CDR3 region has the DNA TGTGCCCGGAACTACCCGGGTGGCAATGAGCAGTTCTTC. It yields the protein CARNYPGGNEQFF.

This clone has only one observation. The chain is built from TRBV19 and TRBJ1-1, with 10 positions matching TRBD1. From germline, CDR1 is LNHDA and CDR2 SQIVND (reference sequence). The CDR3 runs 13 residues. J was trimmed by 6 bases and V by 6 bases; bases with no gene match: 4. The CDR3 sequence: CASSRDRGAEAFF. The CDR3 DNA reads as TGTGCCAGTAGCCGGGACAGGGGTGCTGAAGCTTTCTTT.

This clone has only a few counts. V usage is TRBV19 and J usage is TRBJ2-1; the match to TRBD2 covers 11 bases. The CDR3 length is 15 residues. V shed 4 bases and J 4 bases; nucleotides not matched to a gene: 3. Germline V gene lookup returns CDR1 LNHDA and CDR2 SQIVND (reference sequence). The CDR3 region is CASSKTSGDYNEQFF. The DNA of the CDR3 is TGTGCCAGTAGTAAGACTAGCGGGGATTACAATGAGCAGTTCTTC.

V gene TRBV5-1 combines with J gene TRBJ2-3; 10 nucleotides line up with TRBD2. V was pared by 4 bases and J by 4 bases, with 12 bases of the junction left unmatched. The CDR3 runs 17 residues. Germline V lookup: CDR1 SGHRS, CDR2 YFSETQ. The CDR3 DNA follows: TGCGCCAGCAGCGACGAGAGCCAGCGGGGGGGCTCAGATACGCAGTATTTT. It codes for CASSDESQRGGSDTQYF. The whole variable domain, filled in from reference TRBV5-1 and TRBJ2-3, reads KAGVTQTPRYLIKTRGQQVTLSCSPISGHRSVSWYQQTPGQGLQFLFEYFSETQRNKGNFPGRFSGRQFSNSRSEMNVSTLELGDSALYLCASSDESQRGGSDTQYFGPGTRLTVL.

The chain joins TRBV2 to TRBJ1-1; 7 bases fit TRBD1. The length of the CDR3 is 13 residues. CDR1 is SNHLY and CDR2 is FYNNEI in the germline V gene. With 7 bases clipped from V and 0 bases from J, the junction kept 2 bases outside the gene matches. CDR3 region: CASKTGMNTEAFF. The CDR3 nucleotides read TGTGCCAGCAAGACAGGGATGAACACTGAAGCTTTCTTT.

The J gene is TRBJ2-7, the V gene TRBV7-9; 7 bases line up with TRBD1. Germline lookup yields CDR1 SEHNR and CDR2 FQNEAQ (reference sequence). This CDR3 is 14 amino acids long. The V gene end was trimmed by 2 bases and the J gene end by 2 bases; junction bases not matched to a gene: 3. The DNA of the CDR3 is TGTGCCAGCAGCTTATCGGGGACAGCCTACGAGCAGTACTTC. Protein: CASSLSGTAYEQYF.

The CDR3 spells CASSWGGTEAFF. Here the CDR3 DNA reads TGTGCCAGCAGTTGGGGAGGCACTGAAGCTTTCTTT. The genes are TRBV6-5 and TRBJ1-1; no clear D gene. CDR1 is MNHEY, CDR2 SVGAGI, per germline. The CDR3 totals 12 residues. Between the trimmed V and J ends, which lost 4 bases and 4 bases, there was a span of 7 bases.

The chain is built from TRBV18 and TRBJ1-2; D perhaps matches TRBD1 (6 bases). CDR3 length: 15 residues. Trimming pared 3 bases from V and 0 bases from J, leaving 11 bases between. Germline assignment: CDR1 KGHSH and CDR2 LQKENI. This CDR3 reads CASSPGQNSNYGYTF. The CDR3 coding sequence is TGTGCCAGCTCACCCGGACAGAATTCTAACTATGGCTACACCTTC.

This clone was seen a handful of times. The same CDR3 can be traced to other DNA sequences in this sample. This chain joins TRBV19 and TRBJ1-5, with 9 bases that match TRBD1. CDR3 size: 14 residues. In germline, CDR1 is LNHDA, CDR2 SQIVND (reference sequence). Trimming cost V 5 bases and J 7 bases; bases outside gene matches: 6. The CDR3 protein is CASSPGQGGQPQHF. CDR3 DNA: TGTGCCAGTAGTCCGGGACAGGGAGGGCAGCCCCAGCATTTT.

This clone was seen just once. V usage is TRBV2 and J usage is TRBJ1-1; 8 bases map to TRBD1. The V and J ends lost 6 bases and 0 bases, in that order; junction bases with no gene match: 15. This CDR3 has 18 amino acids. Germline assignment: CDR1 SNHLY and CDR2 FYNNEI. The CDR3 protein is CASRARTGRVAMNTEAFF. DNA of the CDR3: TGTGCCAGCAGGGCTCGGACAGGGAGGGTCGCTATGAACACTGAAGCTTTCTTT.

This clone came up a few times. The rearrangement uses TRBV13 and TRBJ1-3; the D gene is possibly TRBD1 (5 bases). Germline V gene sequence: CDR1 PRHDT, CDR2 FYEKMQ (reference sequence). The CDR3 extends over 14 amino acids. V dropped 3 bases and J dropped 1 base, with 7 bases sitting between them. CDR3 region: CASSFGQSGNTIYF. The CDR3 nucleotides read TGTGCCAGCAGCTTTGGACAATCTGGAAACACCATATATTTT.

CDR3 region: CASSLSTVALKAFF. The CDR3 DNA reads as TGTGCCAGCAGTTTGTCGACAGTGGCCTTGAAGGCTTTCTTT. The genes are TRBV28 and TRBJ1-1; possibly TRBD1 for D (5 bases). Germline CDR1 is MDHEN and CDR2 is SYDVKM. The CDR3 runs to 14 residues. Trimming shortened V by 3 bases and J by 11 bases, and 19 bases separated the two germline ends.

The gene calls are TRBV19 and TRBJ1-2; D is possibly TRBD1 (6 bases). Germline V gene data show CDR1 as LNHDA and CDR2 as SQIVND (reference sequence). The V end was cut by 4 bases, the J end by 8 bases, with 14 bases between. The CDR3 has 13 amino acids. CDR3 sequence (DNA): TGTGCCAGTAGTACTTCAGGGGATGGAGGCTACACCTTC. It encodes CASSTSGDGGYTF.

The J gene is TRBJ1-1, the V gene TRBV7-2; D may be TRBD1 (6 bases). The CDR3 totals 13 residues. Trimming took off 4 bases at V and 4 bases at J, with 10 bases between the two ends. Looked up from germline, CDR1 is SGHTA and CDR2 is FQGNSA. The CDR3 DNA is TGTGCCAGCAGCTACAGGACAGCCACTGAAGCTTTCTTT. Its translation is CASSYRTATEAFF.

The chain combines TRBV15 with TRBJ2-3; D may be TRBD2 (6 bases). Trimming took off 0 bases at V and 1 base at J, with 11 bases between the two ends. The V gene's germline CDR1 is LNHNV and CDR2 YYDKDF (reference sequence). This CDR3 comprises 16 residues. The CDR3, as DNA: TGTGCCACCAGCAGAGAATCAGGCGGGGGCACAGATACGCAGTATTTT. This sequence encodes CATSRESGGGTDTQYF.